These T cell receptor beta chains were read from a single sample in a study of shared clonotypes between healthy human individuals. The repertoire was sequenced with immunoSEQ multiplex PCR; TCRdb's copy has only in-frame clones and lacks some. This table has roughly 1,500,000 clones, 98% to 99% appearing once. Sequences were obtained from naive CD4+ T cells sorted from blood. The source is a man aged 25 to 40 in good health. Both conserved end residues are part of each CDR3. D genes are given only for firm matches. Not all rows give a size; the values are once, few, many and, for expanded clones, a class.

V	J	D	size	DNA	CDR3
TRBV10-2	TRBJ2-7	-	-	TGCGCCAGCAGAACAGGTTCCTACGAGCAGTACTTC	CASRTGSYEQYF
TRBV19	TRBJ2-3	-	-	TGTGCCAGTACCACGCGGGCGGGACCCACAGATACGCAGTATTTT	CASTTRAGPTDTQYF
TRBV4-1	TRBJ2-3	TRBD2	-	TGCGCCAGCAGCCAAGCTAGCCTAGCGGGTGGGTGGACAGATACGCAGTATTTT	CASSQASLAGGWTDTQYF
TRBV4-1	TRBJ2-7	TRBD1	-	TGCGCCAGCAGCCAGGGACAGGGTAGCTACGAGCAGTACTTC	CASSQGQGSYEQYF
TRBV6-1	TRBJ2-5	-	-	TGTGCCAGCAGTTTAACTAGCCACCTAGGGACCCAGTACTTC	CASSLTSHLGTQYF
TRBV5-6	TRBJ2-7	-	-	TGTGCCAGCAGCTTGAGACTCTCCTACGAGCAGTACTTC	CASSLRLSYEQYF
TRBV7-8	TRBJ2-5	TRBD2	once	TGTGCCAGCAGCTATGACGGGACTAGCTCTAACCAAGAGACCCAGTACTTC	CASSYDGTSSNQETQYF
TRBV18	TRBJ1-2	TRBD1	-	TGTGCCAGCTCACAGTCAGAAGGGGGCCGCGGCTACACCTTC	CASSQSEGGRGYTF
TRBV5-1	TRBJ2-5	TRBD2	-	TGCGCCAGCAGGTTCGGGACTAGCGGGACCCAGTACTTC	CASRFGTSGTQYF
TRBV5-1	TRBJ2-3	-	once	TGCGCCAGCAGCTCTCAAGGGGCGCGGGTGGATACGCAGTATTTT	CASSSQGARVDTQYF
TRBV5-4	TRBJ2-5	TRBD1	-	TGTGCCAGCAGCTCGCCGGGACAGCCTGAGGAGACCCAGTACTTC	CASSSPGQPEETQYF
TRBV6-5	TRBJ1-2	-	once	TGTGCCAGCAGTTACTTCAGAGGGGCCAGCATCTATGGCTACACCTTC	CASSYFRGASIYGYTF
TRBV11-2	TRBJ2-1	-	-	TGTGCCAGCAGCTTAGGGGCCTACAATGAGCAGTTCTTC	CASSLGAYNEQFF
TRBV23-1	TRBJ2-7	TRBD1	-	TGCGCCAGCAGTCAATTTCCCAGGACAGGGATCTACGAGCAGTACTTC	CASSQFPRTGIYEQYF
TRBV19	TRBJ2-7	-	-	TGTGCCAGTAGTAGGGGCCGGTCTTACGAGCAGTACTTC	CASSRGRSYEQYF
TRBV6-1	TRBJ2-7	-	-	TGTGCCAGCAGTGAAAAGGGCCAGGGACCTCAGCAGTACTTC	CASSEKGQGPQQYF
TRBV11-2	TRBJ2-1	-	-	TGTGCCAGCAGCCCCGGACGGGGTGTTGGGATCGTTGACAATGAGCAGTTCTTC	CASSPGRGVGIVDNEQFF
TRBV7-6	TRBJ2-5	-	-	TGTGCCAGCAGCTCACGCCTAACAGGGTTGGGAGAGACCCAGTACTTC	CASSSRLTGLGETQYF
TRBV11-2	TRBJ2-6	TRBD2	-	TGTGCCAGCACCCCACTGCGGGGGACTGGGGCCAACGTCCTGACTTTC	CASTPLRGTGANVLTF
TRBV5-8	TRBJ1-5	TRBD1	-	TGTGCCAGCAGCCGGGACAGGGGGCTTGTTCAGCCCCAGCATTTT	CASSRDRGLVQPQHF
TRBV5-1	TRBJ2-3	-	-	TGCGCCAGCAGCCCCTGGGGGGATACGCAGTATTTT	CASSPWGDTQYF
TRBV19	TRBJ2-7	TRBD2	-	TGTGCCAGTAGTATACAGTCGGCGGGGGGTCCCGAGCAGTACTTC	CASSIQSAGGPEQYF
TRBV13	TRBJ2-7	TRBD2	-	TGTGCCAGCAGCTTAGGAGGACTCGGGAGGGAGGGCGAGCAGTACTTC	CASSLGGLGREGEQYF
TRBV7-2	TRBJ2-4	-	-	TGTGCCAGCAGCTTGAGTCACGGGAAAAACATTCAGTACTTC	CASSLSHGKNIQYF
TRBV4-1	TRBJ1-5	-	-	TGCGCCAGCAGCCTCGTTCCCGGCAGGGGAATGGATCAGCCCCAGCATTTT	CASSLVPGRGMDQPQHF
TRBV2	TRBJ2-1	TRBD2	-	TGTGCCAGCAGTGTTAGCGGGAGAAGTAATGAGCAGTTCTTC	CASSVSGRSNEQFF
TRBV5-4	TRBJ2-1	-	-	TGTGCCAGCAGCTTGGGCCCATACAATGAGCAGTTCTTC	CASSLGPYNEQFF
TRBV7-2	TRBJ2-5	-	-	TGTGCCAGCAGCTCCTCACGTTTCCAAGAGACCCAGTACTTC	CASSSSRFQETQYF
TRBV19	TRBJ1-2	-	-	TGTGCCAGCAGCTTGGGCCCCAGTGCTAACTATGGCTACACCTTC	CASSLGPSANYGYTF
TRBV27	TRBJ2-7	-	-	TGTGCCAGCAGTTTGGGGGGTACAGGGCCCTCGGAGCAGTACTTC	CASSLGGTGPSEQYF
TRBV19	TRBJ1-5	-	-	TGTGCCAGTAGTATCAAAGATAGGGATCAGCCCCAGCATTTT	CASSIKDRDQPQHF
TRBV30	TRBJ1-5	-	-	TGTGCCTGGGACCGCGAAACAGAGCCCCAGCATTTT	CAWDRETEPQHF
TRBV10-1	TRBJ1-1	-	-	TGCGCCAGCAGTGAGTCGATAGGGGTAACTGAAGCTTTCTTT	CASSESIGVTEAFF
TRBV6-5	TRBJ2-4	-	-	TGTGCCAGCAGTCAGCCGGGACACGGAAACATTCAGTACTTC	CASSQPGHGNIQYF
TRBV28	TRBJ2-1	TRBD1	-	TGTGCCAGCAGTCTCGGACAGGGTGCCCACAATGAGCAGTTCTTC	CASSLGQGAHNEQFF
TRBV2	TRBJ2-3	-	-	TGTGCCAGCACCGGTCGGGCGGATACGCAGTATTTT	CASTGRADTQYF
TRBV28	TRBJ2-7	-	-	TGTGCCAGCAGTAGGAGAACTAACGAGCAGTACTTC	CASSRRTNEQYF
TRBV11-2	TRBJ2-3	-	-	TGTGCCAGCAGCTTAGATGGGTATACGCAGTATTTT	CASSLDGYTQYF
TRBV4-3	TRBJ1-1	TRBD1	-	TGCGCCAGCTCTCTTATATTCGGGACAGGGGCTTTCTTT	CASSLIFGTGAFF
TRBV15	TRBJ2-6	TRBD1	-	TGTGCCACCAGCAGAGATTGGGCCCGGACAGGGACGCTTTCTGGGGCCAACGTCCTGACTTTC	CATSRDWARTGTLSGANVLTF
TRBV6-1	TRBJ2-3	TRBD2	-	TGTGCCAGCAGGGAGGGACTAGCGGGTTCAGATACGCAGTATTTT	CASREGLAGSDTQYF
TRBV7-6	TRBJ1-2	TRBD1	-	TGTGCCAGCAGCTCCGGCGGACAGGGTAGCTATGGCTACACCTTC	CASSSGGQGSYGYTF
TRBV6-6	TRBJ2-7	-	-	TGTGCCAGCAGTTACTCATTCGGAGGGCTCGAGCAGTACTTC	CASSYSFGGLEQYF
TRBV5-4	TRBJ2-7	-	-	TGTGCCAGCAGCTTGGGGCCAGGGGCCCACGAGCAGTACTTC	CASSLGPGAHEQYF
TRBV18	TRBJ2-3	TRBD2	-	TGTGCCAGCTCACGGACTAGCGGGACCACAGATACGCAGTATTTT	CASSRTSGTTDTQYF
TRBV7-8	TRBJ1-1	TRBD1	-	TGTGCCAGCAGCCTGAGGAGGGGACAGGTCAAGCACGAAGTCGGTCCTTTCTTT	CASSLRRGQVKHEVGPFF
TRBV21-1	TRBJ1-5	-	once	TGTGCCACGCCGACTCGCCAGCCCCAGCATTTT	CATPTRQPQHF
TRBV5-5	TRBJ2-3	-	-	TGTGCCAGCAGGCACGGGAGTAGTAGTGCAGATACGCAGTATTTT	CASRHGSSSADTQYF
TRBV5-4	TRBJ2-3	TRBD1	-	TGTGCCAGCAGCTCGCTGGGACAGGGGGCAGATACGCAGTATTTT	CASSSLGQGADTQYF
TRBV7-2	TRBJ1-3	-	-	TGTGCCAGCAGCTTAGTACACGGACCCTCTGGAAACACCATATATTTT	CASSLVHGPSGNTIYF
TRBV6-1	TRBJ1-3	-	-	TGTGCCACCGGAGGTTACTCTGGAAACACCATATATTTT	CATGGYSGNTIYF
TRBV4-1	TRBJ1-5	-	-	TGCGCCAGCAGCCCCAGTCCGGCCCAGCCCCAGCATTTT	CASSPSPAQPQHF
TRBV7-9	TRBJ2-5	TRBD1	once	TGTGCCAGCAGCTTACCACAGGGGGTGGGGAAGGAGACCCAGTACTTC	CASSLPQGVGKETQYF
TRBV4-3	TRBJ1-2	-	-	TGCGCCAGCAGCCAAGAGGCAGGAGGCTATGGCTACACCTTC	CASSQEAGGYGYTF
TRBV18	TRBJ2-1	TRBD2	-	TGTGCCAGCTCACCACCGAATACGGGAGGGCCGCGGAATGAGCAGTTCTTC	CASSPPNTGGPRNEQFF
TRBV6-5	TRBJ2-1	-	-	TGTGCCAGCAGCCAATCACAGTATGGGCAGTTCTTC	CASSQSQYGQFF
TRBV28	TRBJ1-5	-	-	TGTGCCAGCGACCGAGGTCAGCCCCAGCATTTT	CASDRGQPQHF